This T cell receptor beta chain was sequenced in a study of T-cell memory formation after mild COVID-19. Study results and caveats: Of the contracting clones, CD4+ ones lay mainly in CM and EM, and CD8+ ones in EMRA.

Points on this clonotype: The target antigen is unknown.

MiXCR, run by TCRdb on the 5' RACE reads, gives a single entry per CDR3 protein. This table has approximately 490,000 distinct CDR3 sequences, approximately 20% appearing once. CDR1 is SGHRS, CDR2 YFSETQ, per germline. V dropped 0 bases and J dropped 3; count of bases not matched to a gene: 3. This CDR3 region has 16 residues. The TCR comes from an adult woman who had mild COVID-19 (a few samples of this study predate the infection). Cell type and time point are not known. This chain links TRBV5-1 with TRBJ2-7, with TRBD2 matching 13 bases. Sequencing was done on a sample of PBMCs or a T cell subset sorted from them (not recorded which). For the CDR3, the DNA is TGCGCCAGCAGCTTGGGGACTAGCGGGGGCCTCTACGAGCAGTACTTC. It translates to CASSLGTSGGLYEQYF.